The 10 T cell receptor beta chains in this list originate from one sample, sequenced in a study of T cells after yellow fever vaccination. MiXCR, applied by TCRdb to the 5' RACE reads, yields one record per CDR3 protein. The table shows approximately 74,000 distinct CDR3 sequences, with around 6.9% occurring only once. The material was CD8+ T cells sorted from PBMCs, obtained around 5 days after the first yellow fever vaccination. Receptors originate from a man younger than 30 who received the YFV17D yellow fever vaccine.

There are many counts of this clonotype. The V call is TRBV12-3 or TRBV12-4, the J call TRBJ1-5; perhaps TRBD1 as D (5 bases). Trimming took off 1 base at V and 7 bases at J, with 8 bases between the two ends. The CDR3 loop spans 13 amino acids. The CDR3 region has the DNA TGTGCCAGCAGTTTAGAAGGGACGCAGCCCCAGCATTTT. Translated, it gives CASSLEGTQPQHF.

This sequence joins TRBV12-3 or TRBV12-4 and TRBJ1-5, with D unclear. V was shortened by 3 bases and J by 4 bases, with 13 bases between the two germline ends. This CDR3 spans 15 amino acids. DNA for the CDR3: TGTGCCAGCAGTTTTTCCACGGACTTAAATCAGCCCCAGCATTTT. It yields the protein CASSFSTDLNQPQHF.

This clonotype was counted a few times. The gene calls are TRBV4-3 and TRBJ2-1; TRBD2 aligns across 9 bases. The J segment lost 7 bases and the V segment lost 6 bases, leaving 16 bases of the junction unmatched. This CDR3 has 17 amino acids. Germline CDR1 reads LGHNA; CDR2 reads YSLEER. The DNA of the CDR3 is TGCGCCAGCAGTACTAACCCGGTGACTAGCGGAATTAATGAGCAGTTCTTC. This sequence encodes CASSTNPVTSGINEQFF.

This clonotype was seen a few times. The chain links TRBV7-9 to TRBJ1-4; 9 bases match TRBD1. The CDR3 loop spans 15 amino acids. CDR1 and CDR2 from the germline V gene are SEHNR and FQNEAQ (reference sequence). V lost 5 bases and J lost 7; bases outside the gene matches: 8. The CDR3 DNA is TGTGCCAGCAGCGATACGGGACAGGGTGGTGAAAAACTGTTTTTT. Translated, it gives CASSDTGQGGEKLFF.

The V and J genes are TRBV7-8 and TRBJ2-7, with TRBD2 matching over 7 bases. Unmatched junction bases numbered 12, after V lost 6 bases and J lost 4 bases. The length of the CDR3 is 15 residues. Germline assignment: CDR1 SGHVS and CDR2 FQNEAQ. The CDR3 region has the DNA TGTGCCAGCAGTCTACGGGGGGTGAAAGTTTACGAGCAGTACTTC. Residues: CASSLRGVKVYEQYF. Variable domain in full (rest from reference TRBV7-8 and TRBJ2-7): GAGVSQSPRYKVAKRGQDVALRCDPISGHVSLFWYQQALGQGPEFLTYFQNEAQLDKSGLPSDRFFAERPEGSVSTLKIQRTQQEDSAVYLCASSLRGVKVYEQYFGPGTRLTVT.

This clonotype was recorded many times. In nucleotides, the CDR3 is TGTGCCAGCAGCATCGGGACAGGGGTAGTCAATGAGCAGTTCTTC. As protein: CASSIGTGVVNEQFF. The chain joins TRBV7-7 to TRBJ2-1; TRBD1 matches at 10 bases. CDR1 is SSHAT, CDR2 FNYEAQ, per germline (reference sequence). The CDR3 contains 15 residues. Trimming cost V 5 bases and J 6 bases; bases outside gene matches: 7.

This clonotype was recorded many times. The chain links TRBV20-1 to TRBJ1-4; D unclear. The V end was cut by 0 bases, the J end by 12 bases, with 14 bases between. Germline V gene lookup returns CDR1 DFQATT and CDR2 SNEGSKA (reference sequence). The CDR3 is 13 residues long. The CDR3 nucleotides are TGCAGTGCTAGAGATGAGAATCGGGTGGAACTGTTTTTT. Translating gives CSARDENRVELFF.

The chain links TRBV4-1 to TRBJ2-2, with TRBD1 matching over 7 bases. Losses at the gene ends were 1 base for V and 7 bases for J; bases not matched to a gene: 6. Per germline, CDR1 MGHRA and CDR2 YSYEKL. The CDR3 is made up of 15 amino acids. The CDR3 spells CASSQGSQGNGELFF. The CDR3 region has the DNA TGCGCCAGCAGCCAAGGGTCACAGGGGAACGGGGAGCTGTTTTTT.

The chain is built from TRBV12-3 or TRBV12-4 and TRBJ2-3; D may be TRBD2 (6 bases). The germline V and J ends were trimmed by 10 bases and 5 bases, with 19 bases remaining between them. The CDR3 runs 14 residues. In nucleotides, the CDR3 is TGTGCCATATCCCGCGGGACCCCTGGAGATACGCAGTATTTT. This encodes CAISRGTPGDTQYF.

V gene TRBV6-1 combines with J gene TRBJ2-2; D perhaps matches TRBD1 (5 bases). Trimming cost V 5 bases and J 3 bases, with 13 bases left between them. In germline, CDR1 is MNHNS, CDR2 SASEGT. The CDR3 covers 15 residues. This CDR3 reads CASSPMGLDTGELFF. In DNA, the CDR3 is TGTGCCAGCAGTCCCATGGGGCTGGACACCGGGGAGCTGTTTTTT.